The 26 T cell receptor beta chains below were found in one sample sequenced in a study of cytomegalovirus exposure and HLA in healthy donors. The method was immunoSEQ multiplex PCR; TCRdb's version includes in-frame clones alone and lacks a portion of them. The sample lists some 130,000 clones, about 95% occurring once. The sequencing input was PBMCs. These receptors were taken from a man younger than 35 in good health and CMV-seropositive.

J is TRBJ2-3 and V is TRBV7-2; 9 bases map to TRBD2. The germline gives CDR1 SGHTA, CDR2 FQGNSA. CDR3 length: 14 residues. V trimming: 3 bases; J trimming: 4 bases; junction bases outside the gene matches: 2. The CDR3 is CASSFSGRPDTQYF. CDR3 sequence (DNA): TGTGCCAGCAGCTTTAGCGGGAGACCAGATACGCAGTATTTT.

The chain recombines TRBV2 with TRBJ2-7; weak D call: TRBD1 (6 bases). The CDR3 contains 15 residues. The V end was cut by 7 bases, the J end by 2 bases, with 18 bases between. The germline gives CDR1 SNHLY, CDR2 FYNNEI. The CDR3: CASMKDSSLPYEQYF. The CDR3, as DNA: TGTGCCAGCATGAAGGACAGCTCCCTCCCCTACGAGCAGTACTTC.

The V and J genes are TRBV2 and TRBJ1-5, with D perhaps matching TRBD1 (6 bases). This CDR3 has 17 amino acids. The germline CDR1 and CDR2 sequences are SNHLY and FYNNEI. V was clipped by 5 bases and J by 2 bases, with 19 bases between them. The CDR3 sequence is CASSPRDTRWGNQPQHF. The DNA for the CDR3 is TGTGCCAGCAGTCCCCGGGACACCCGGTGGGGCAATCAGCCCCAGCATTTT.

The chain links TRBV2 to TRBJ1-2; TRBD1 agrees at 8 bases. J lost 7 bases, V lost 5 bases, and 6 bases had no gene match. This CDR3 is 13 amino acids long. Germline CDR1 is SNHLY and CDR2 is FYNNEI. The CDR3 DNA is TGTGCCAGCAGTAGCACAGGGGGAACTGGCTACACCTTC. Its translation is CASSSTGGTGYTF.

The chain uses TRBV9 and TRBJ1-3; D gene uncertain. In germline, CDR1 is SGDLS, CDR2 YYNGEE. Trimming took off 2 bases at V and 0 bases at J, with 9 bases between the two ends. This CDR3 contains 15 residues. CDR3 DNA: TGTGCCAGCAGCGTCTATCCGAGCTCTGGAAACACCATATATTTT. Residues: CASSVYPSSGNTIYF.

This clone occurred once. Other DNA sequences in this sample translate to the same CDR3. V gene TRBV28 combines with J gene TRBJ1-4; TRBD1 matches 8 bases. V was clipped by 5 bases and J by 5 bases; unmatched bases: 7. CDR3 length: 15 amino acids. Germline V CDR1 and CDR2: MDHEN, SYDVKM. The CDR3 loop is CASSPGTGPNEKLFF. CDR3 nucleotide sequence: TGTGCCAGCAGTCCTGGGACAGGCCCCAATGAAAAACTGTTTTTT.

This clone is a singleton in its sample. The chain carries TRBV5-1 and TRBJ2-2; D ambiguous. V gave up 1 base and J gave up 4 bases, with 11 bases separating them. The CDR3 is made up of 15 amino acids. Germline values: CDR1 SGHRS, CDR2 YFSETQ. CDR3 sequence (DNA): TGCGCCAGCAGCTTGAATTTCGGTTCCACCGGGGAGCTGTTTTTT. Protein sequence: CASSLNFGSTGELFF.

This chain connects TRBV2 to TRBJ1-5; D gene ambiguous. The CDR3 loop spans 13 amino acids. V was clipped by 7 bases and J by 0 bases, with 7 bases between them. Germline CDR1 and CDR2: SNHLY and FYNNEI. This CDR3 reads CASNPNSNQPQHF. The CDR3 region has the DNA TGTGCCAGCAATCCCAATAGCAATCAGCCCCAGCATTTT.

The chain links TRBV28 to TRBJ2-1; 8 nucleotides line up with TRBD2. Trimming at V came to 4 bases and at J to 0 bases, leaving 14 bases not matched to a gene. The CDR3 covers 19 residues. CDR1 is MDHEN and CDR2 is SYDVKM in the germline V gene. This CDR3 reads CASSYPGLGVTSSYNEQFF. CDR3 sequence (DNA): TGTGCCAGCAGTTACCCGGGACTAGGGGTGACCAGCTCCTACAATGAGCAGTTCTTC. Full variable domain (outside the CDR3, taken from reference TRBV28 and TRBJ2-1): DVKVTQSSRYLVKRTGEKVFLECVQDMDHENMFWYRQDPGLGLRLIYFSYDVKMKEKGDIPEGYSVSREKKERFSLILESASTNQTSMYLCASSYPGLGVTSSYNEQFFGPGTRLTVL.

In DNA, the CDR3 is TGCAGTGCGACAGGGGGAAAACTGTTTTTT. This codes for CSATGGKLFF. The chain carries TRBV20-1 and TRBJ1-4, with 9 bases lining up with TRBD1. V lost 6 bases and J lost 10; bases outside the gene matches: 0. Germline CDR1 and CDR2: DFQATT and SNEGSKA (reference sequence). The CDR3 runs 10 residues.

This clone was observed once. This rearrangement joins TRBV29-1 to TRBJ2-7; 8 bases align to TRBD1. Per germline, CDR1 SQVTM and CDR2 ANQGSEA. The length of the CDR3 is 14 residues. J lost 1 base, V lost 4 bases, and 6 bases had no gene match. The CDR3 sequence is CSVAPDRESYEQYF. The CDR3 DNA sequence: TGCAGCGTTGCCCCGGACAGGGAGTCCTACGAGCAGTACTTC.

The chain recombines TRBV27 with TRBJ2-3; D gene ambiguous. V gave up 10 bases and J gave up 2 bases, with 13 bases separating them. This CDR3 is built from 13 residues. The germline V gene encodes CDR1 MNHEY and CDR2 SMNVEV (reference sequence). The CDR3 sequence: CATIGSVTDTQYF. The CDR3, as DNA: TGTGCCACCATCGGGTCTGTCACAGATACGCAGTATTTT.

The chain links TRBV5-4 to TRBJ2-2; TRBD2 aligns across 10 bases. V dropped 4 bases and J dropped 7; count of bases not matched to a gene: 13. From germline, CDR1 is SGHNT and CDR2 YYREEE (reference sequence). CDR3 length: 17 residues. CDR3 DNA: TGTGCCAGCAGCCCGGAATCTAGCGGGAGTACGGGCGGGGAGCTGTTTTTT. It encodes CASSPESSGSTGGELFF. The variable domain in full, completed from reference TRBV5-4 and TRBJ2-2, reads ETGVTQSPTHLIKTRGQQVTLRCSSQSGHNTVSWYQQALGQGPQFIFQYYREEENGRGNFPPRFSGLQFPNYSSELNVNALELDDSALYLCASSPESSGSTGGELFFGEGSRLTVL.

The chain recombines TRBV7-9 with TRBJ1-2; no clear D. Trimming took 5 bases from V and 1 from J, leaving 5 bases between them. The CDR3 is 12 amino acids. Germline V gene data show CDR1 as SEHNR and CDR2 as FQNEAQ (reference sequence). The CDR3 loop is CASSEGNYGYTF. The CDR3 DNA is TGTGCCAGCAGCGAGGGTAACTATGGCTACACCTTC. The full variable domain, in which reference TRBV7-9 and TRBJ1-2 provide the parts outside the CDR3, is DTGVSQNPRHKITKRGQNVTFRCDPISEHNRLYWYRQTLGQGPEFLTYFQNEAQLEKSRLLSDRFSAERPKGSFSTLEIQRTEQGDSAMYLCASSEGNYGYTFGSGTRLTVV.

The rearrangement uses TRBV9 and TRBJ2-3, with D unresolved. Germline CDR1 SGDLS, CDR2 YYNGEE. V dropped 2 bases and J dropped 0 bases, with 13 bases sitting between them. The CDR3 is made up of 16 amino acids. The CDR3 sequence: CASSVDHSSSTDTQYF. CDR3 sequence (DNA): TGTGCCAGCAGCGTCGACCATAGCAGTAGCACAGATACGCAGTATTTT.

The rearrangement links TRBV5-4 to TRBJ2-1, with 11 bases that match TRBD2. This CDR3 spans 16 amino acids. V gave up 1 base and J gave up 5 bases; unmatched junction bases: 5. Germline CDR1 and CDR2: SGHNT and YYREEE (reference sequence). CDR3: CASSLTSGSYDNEQFF. In DNA, the CDR3 is TGTGCCAGCAGCTTGACTAGCGGGAGTTATGACAATGAGCAGTTCTTC.

J is TRBJ2-7 and V is TRBV13, with 13 bases that match TRBD2. The CDR3 covers 20 residues. Germline CDR1 and CDR2: PRHDT and FYEKMQ (reference sequence). V lost 3 bases, J lost 10 bases, and 24 bases stayed unmatched. In nucleotides, the CDR3 is TGTGCCAGCAGCTTGGCCCCTTTGACGTCGACTAGCGGGAGGACTGGGAGCCAGTACTTC. Translation: CASSLAPLTSTSGRTGSQYF.

This chain links TRBV7-8 with TRBJ2-7; 8 positions match TRBD1. Germline-derived CDR1 and CDR2 are SGHVS and FQNEAQ. This CDR3 region has 14 residues. Trimming at V came to 5 bases and at J to 7 bases, leaving 10 bases not matched to a gene. CDR3: CASSANRGAGEQYF. The CDR3, as DNA: TGTGCCAGCAGCGCCAACAGGGGGGCGGGAGAGCAGTACTTC. Complete variable domain (other parts from reference TRBV7-8 and TRBJ2-7): GAGVSQSPRYKVAKRGQDVALRCDPISGHVSLFWYQQALGQGPEFLTYFQNEAQLDKSGLPSDRFFAERPEGSVSTLKIQRTQQEDSAVYLCASSANRGAGEQYFGPGTRLTVT.

V and J are TRBV29-1 and TRBJ2-7, with a possible D match to TRBD2 (6 bases). Germline CDR1 reads SQVTM; CDR2 reads ANQGSEA. Trimming took 0 bases from V and 3 from J, leaving 12 bases between them. CDR3 length equals 14 residues. The chain's CDR3 is CSVEERAGDYEQYF. For the CDR3, the DNA is TGCAGCGTTGAAGAAAGAGCGGGCGACTACGAGCAGTACTTC.

The V call is TRBV30, the J call TRBJ2-1; the D gene is possibly TRBD1 (6 bases). The V end lost 4 bases, the J end lost 10 bases, and 17 bases lay between the germline ends. CDR1 is GTSNPN, CDR2 SVGIG, per germline (reference sequence). This CDR3 comprises 13 residues. This CDR3 reads CAWTIGPGTEQFF. In DNA form, the CDR3 reads TGTGCCTGGACCATTGGGCCCGGGACAGAGCAGTTCTTC.

The V and J genes are TRBV2 and TRBJ2-3, with TRBD2 as a possible D gene (6 bases). The CDR3 covers 14 residues. CDR1 is SNHLY, CDR2 FYNNEI, per germline. V shed 8 bases and J shed 4 bases, with 16 bases lying between them. The CDR3: CASRSPTSSDTQYF. The CDR3 DNA reads TGTGCCAGCCGTAGCCCGACTAGTTCAGATACGCAGTATTTT. Together with reference TRBV2 and TRBJ2-3, the CDR3 gives the full variable domain: EPEVTQTPSHQVTQMGQEVILRCVPISNHLYFYWYRQILGQKVEFLVSFYNNEISEKSEIFDDQFSVERPDGSNFTLKIRSTKLEDSAMYFCASRSPTSSDTQYFGPGTRLTVL.

The chain employs TRBV7-6 and TRBJ2-3; TRBD1 matches 12 bases. V trimming: 4 bases; J trimming: 8 bases; junction bases outside the gene matches: 7. The CDR3 sequence is 15 residues long. Germline CDR1 SGHVS, CDR2 FNYEAQ. The CDR3 is CASSSDGTGGSTQYF. The CDR3 DNA reads as TGTGCCAGCAGCTCCGACGGGACAGGGGGCTCTACGCAGTATTTT. Drawing the rest from reference TRBV7-6 and TRBJ2-3, the complete variable domain is GAGVSQSPRYKVTKRGQDVALRCDPISGHVSLYWYRQALGQGPEFLTYFNYEAQQDKSGLPNDRFSAERPEGSISTLTIQRTEQRDSAMYRCASSSDGTGGSTQYFGPGTRLTVL.

The V call is TRBV9, the J call TRBJ1-4; D remains ambiguous. The CDR3 length is 14 residues. The germline V and J ends were trimmed by 3 bases and 7 bases, with 13 bases remaining between them. The V gene's germline CDR1 is SGDLS and CDR2 YYNGEE. CDR3 nucleotide sequence: TGTGCCAGCAGCGACGCCCGTAGCGGTGAAAAACTGTTTTTT. It codes for CASSDARSGEKLFF.

V usage is TRBV9 and J usage is TRBJ2-2; tentative D call: TRBD1 (6 bases). This CDR3 has 20 amino acids. The V end was cut by 3 bases, the J end by 4 bases, with 28 bases between. CDR1 is SGDLS and CDR2 is YYNGEE in the germline V gene. CDR3 bases: TGTGCCAGCAGCGAACGACCGGGACACGCGGGCGGAAGAGCCACCGGGGAGCTGTTTTTT. Its translation is CASSERPGHAGGRATGELFF.

A single count supports this clone. The gene calls are TRBV7-9 and TRBJ2-5; no definite D call. CDR1 is SEHNR and CDR2 is FQNEAQ in the germline V gene (reference sequence). The V end was cut by 5 bases, the J end by 2 bases, with 9 bases between. CDR3 length: 13 residues. The CDR3 loop reads CASSRRSQETQYF. The CDR3 DNA reads TGTGCCAGCAGCCGGCGGTCGCAAGAGACCCAGTACTTC.

CDR3 bases: TGTGCCAGCAGCTCAACTAGGGGGCTGAACACTGAAGCTTTCTTT. Translation: CASSSTRGLNTEAFF. The chain employs TRBV5-6 and TRBJ1-1; 7 bases map to TRBD1. Losses at the gene ends were 3 bases for V and 0 bases for J; bases not matched to a gene: 5. The CDR3 is made up of 15 amino acids. CDR1 is SGHDT and CDR2 is YYEEEE in the germline V gene.